The T cell receptor (beta chain) described here comes from a study of cytomegalovirus exposure and HLA in healthy donors. Study results and caveats: Per a later analysis, HLA-associated TCR beta chains showed more clonal expansion than other, equally common TCR beta chains.

Germline-derived CDR1 and CDR2 are SGHVS and FNYEAQ. Trimming stripped 5 bases from V and 2 bases from J, with 22 bases between. The CDR3 is 18 residues long. PCR was performed using 60 Vbeta and 13 Jbeta primers. This table comes from immunoSEQ multiplex PCR, and its TCRdb copy is limited to in-frame clones, with some not included. The data show 200,000 to 300,000 clones, over 70% seen once. With regard to this clone: What it binds is unknown.

The sequence came from a woman between 55 and 75 years old in good health and CMV-seropositive. Input material: PBMCs. J is TRBJ2-1 and V is TRBV7-6, with D perhaps TRBD2 (5 bases). The CDR3 reads CASSPMRGGGPTYNEQFF. CDR3 nucleotides: TGTGCCAGCAGCCCCATGAGAGGAGGCGGGCCCACCTACAATGAGCAGTTCTTC.